The 2 T cell receptor beta chains presented below share a single source sample, sequenced in a study of Tregs in tolerant kidney transplant recipients (dated by TCRdb to the late 2010s). What these receptors recognize is not known. Taken with the paper, the label for time point translates to: blood sample drawn before combined kidney and bone marrow transplant. For bulk CFSE mixed lymphocyte reactions, CFSE-labeled recipient PBMCs were cocultured for 6 days with irradiated donor PBMCs and were then stained for CD3/CD4/CD8 and FACS-sorted. The library came from the immunoSEQ multiplex PCR assay. The table comes from immuneACCESS by way of TCRdb, which keeps in-frame sequences with V and J called. Part of the clones is missing from these tables; in studies checked, under half for an unresolved V gene and the rest for unknown reasons. The table kept for this sample lists some 2,900 clones. The ten top clones hold 7.9% of the sample.

The material was CD8+ T cells from blood cultured with allogeneic cells, obtained before the transplant. These receptors were taken from a human patient who received a combined kidney and bone marrow transplant.

By frequency, this clone is medium-sized. The read ends 3 residues before the CDR3 terminus; that terminus is restored from the germline J gene. The rearrangement joins TRBV29-1 to TRBJ2-1; perhaps TRBD2 as D (7 bases). V dropped 6 bases and J dropped 2 bases, with 11 bases sitting between them. The CDR3 has 13 amino acids. Germline CDR1 reads SQVTM; CDR2 reads ANQGSEA. The CDR3 DNA, read in part, is TGCAGCGTCCGGGGGGCGACCTACAATGAG. Its translation: CSVRGATYNE. The whole CDR3 sequence is CSVRGATYNEQFF.

On this clone: The CDR3 extends 3 residues past the end of the read, so its final part is completed from the germline J gene. The chain couples TRBV6-1 to TRBJ1-2, with 7 bases aligning to TRBD1. Germline-derived CDR1 and CDR2 are MNHNS and SASEGT. V lost 2 bases, J lost 2 bases, and 11 bases stayed unmatched. The CDR3 has 17 residues. This chain's CDR3 is CASSERQGFQTNYGYTF. The CDR3 DNA, read in part, is TGTGCCAGCAGTGAAAGACAGGGATTTCAGACCAACTATGGC.